This T cell receptor beta chain was observed in a study of blood T cell repertoires in COVID-19 (dated by TCRdb to 2019 to 2021). Study-wide context: For ImmuneRACE Cohort 3, a participant was defined as recovered based on two consecutive negative NP/OP PCR tests, clearance by a healthcare professional, or resolution of symptoms. The collaborator samples originated in the United States, Italy and Spain and spanned the acute and convalescent phases of COVID-19. The prospective study material was composed of cDNA or gDNA derived from T cells, B-cell-depleted T cells, or PBMCs. Deeply sampled blood TCRbeta repertoires from subjects exposed to, actively infected with, or recovered from COVID-19 were included in the dataset. The repertoires were made available in a free public database intended to serve as a resource for research on the immune response to SARS-CoV-2. The samples were drawn from the first 160 participants of the ongoing ImmuneRACE study and from 1,254 subjects provided by 6 global collaborators. The sample metadata nearly always contained a de-identified subject ID, COVID-19 status, age in years and sex. Where available, HLA class I and class II types were taken from metadata supplied by the sample provider and were not determined by assay-based typing. Beyond this particular receptor, the publication reports: The amount of clinical and demographic metadata varied by source and participant and was provided uncurated.

Of note for this clone: Its cognate antigen has yet to be identified. No base quality information exists; no much larger clone differs at one position.

The immunoSEQ Assay, a bias-controlled multiplex PCR, was used to amplify TCRbeta CDR3 regions from genomic DNA. The source study handled its data this way. Within the assay, amplification of reference gene primers was used to estimate how many nucleated cells each sample contained. To quantify the absolute abundance of each unique TCRbeta CDR3 rearrangement, sequence reads were collapsed and filtered. For each sample, productive Simpson clonality was calculated by taking the square root of Simpson's diversity index across productive rearrangements. In its TCRdb copy, this immuneACCESS table keeps in-frame sequences only and misses some clones. Where compared with another copy, unresolved V genes explain less than half of these, and the others have no known cause. The V and J calls and the clone size are those of that table, but D and trimming were determined from the DNA. In all, the sample holds approximately 140,000 clones, and over 75% of those were seen once. The top ten constitute roughly 3.9% of the sample.

CDR3 length: 15 amino acids, cysteine to phenylalanine. Left in the record is the CDR3 DNA by itself, 45 bases read in frame from the first base. Reading the germline V gene gives CDR1 MNHEY and CDR2 SVGAGI. Trimming takes 2 bases from V and 0 bases from J, and the germline ends sit 8 bases apart. Participants in the prospective study were enrolled through a virtual design, were aged roughly 18 to 100 years, and lived in 24 United States geographic areas. In the prospective study, participants were assigned to cohorts based on the clinical history participants reported in a screening survey and a study questionnaire. Each participant in the prospective study had whole blood, serum and a nasopharyngeal or oropharyngeal swab collected by mobile phlebotomists. Participants in the prospective study had the option to provide additional blood draws and questionnaires over an approximately 2-month period. Prospective study blood samples were shipped either frozen or at room temperature before DNA extraction.

What was sequenced was PBMCs or T cells enriched from blood (not recorded which). This TCR was recovered from a man aged 45-65 years in a cohort exposed to, infected with or recovered from COVID-19 (not recorded which). The chain employs TRBV6-5 and TRBJ2-1, with no confident D gene call. The nucleotide sequence reads TGTGCCAGCAGTTACGTGGCGGCCTCCTACAATGAGCAGTTCTTC. Translated, it reads CASSYVAASYNEQFF.